Each of the 18 T cell receptor beta chains below was sequenced from the same sample in a study of shared clonotypes between healthy human individuals. TCRdb's copy holds only in-frame clones and misses some; the assay was immunoSEQ multiplex PCR. The repertoire consists of about 2.1 million clones, with around 93% occurring once and the leading ten covering about 1.7%. As defined, naive CD8 cells were CD45RO-negative and positively selected for CCR7, with terminally differentiated effector memory CD45RA+ cells excluded. Specimen: naive CD8+ T cells from PBMCs. The receptors shown here come from a man between 18 and 35 years old in good health. Some clones in this sample may be carry-over from other donors' samples.

The CDR3 loop is CASSPGRGLEAFF. CDR3 nucleotide sequence: TGTGCCAGCAGTCCAGGGAGGGGGCTAGAAGCTTTCTTT. The rearrangement uses TRBV2 and TRBJ1-1, with 7 bases fitting TRBD1. The J segment lost 8 bases and the V segment lost 5 bases, leaving 8 bases of the junction unmatched. This CDR3 is built from 13 residues. Looked up from germline, CDR1 is SNHLY and CDR2 is FYNNEI.

The rearrangement joins TRBV19 to TRBJ2-7; 14 nucleotides line up with TRBD2. In germline, CDR1 is LNHDA, CDR2 SQIVND (reference sequence). The CDR3 covers 18 residues. Trimming removed 5 bases from V and 5 bases from J; junction bases left unmatched: 14. In DNA, the CDR3 is TGTGCCAGTAGTTTTTCCGGGACTAGCGGGAGAGTTCCCAACGAGCAGTACTTC. The encoded protein is CASSFSGTSGRVPNEQYF.

This chain connects TRBV28 to TRBJ2-2, with 11 bases lining up with TRBD2. CDR1 and CDR2 (germline): MDHEN, SYDVKM. The CDR3 runs 22 residues. With 10 bases clipped from V and 2 bases from J, the junction kept 27 bases outside the gene matches. This CDR3 reads CATKGDRNPLAGGYANTGELFF. The CDR3 DNA reads TGTGCCACCAAAGGGGACAGAAACCCTCTAGCGGGAGGTTACGCAAACACCGGGGAGCTGTTTTTT.

The chain is built from TRBV7-8 and TRBJ1-3, with D perhaps matching TRBD1 (5 bases). Germline CDR1 and CDR2: SGHVS and FQNEAQ. The CDR3 is made up of 17 amino acids. V was cut by 4 bases and J by 3 bases, with 19 bases left in between. The CDR3 loop is CASSYGRQDSFGNTIYF. The DNA for the CDR3 is TGTGCCAGCAGCTACGGGAGGCAAGACAGTTTTGGAAACACCATATATTTT.

This sequence joins TRBV5-6 and TRBJ2-1; 9 bases match TRBD2. V was pared by 0 bases and J by 2 bases, with 3 bases of the junction left unmatched. CDR1 is SGHDT, CDR2 YYEEEE, per germline. The CDR3 length is 16 residues. The CDR3 region is CASSLAAGGPYNEQFF. CDR3 sequence (DNA): TGTGCCAGCAGCTTGGCCGCGGGAGGGCCCTACAATGAGCAGTTCTTC.

J is TRBJ2-1 and V is TRBV7-9, with 8 bases lining up with TRBD1. V trimming: 1 base; J trimming: 7 bases; junction bases outside the gene matches: 6. This CDR3 has 15 amino acids. CDR1 SEHNR and CDR2 FQNEAQ come from the germline V gene (reference sequence). The CDR3 sequence: CASSLVSGGRNEQFF. In DNA form, the CDR3 reads TGTGCCAGCAGCTTAGTGTCAGGGGGCAGGAATGAGCAGTTCTTC.

The rearrangement joins TRBV28 to TRBJ2-7; the D is unclear. Trimming stripped 1 base from V and 9 bases from J, with 13 bases between. Germline V gene lookup returns CDR1 MDHEN and CDR2 SYDVKM. This CDR3 contains 13 residues. Here the CDR3 DNA reads TGTGCCAGCAGTTTATTATGGTCCTCAGGGCAGTACTTC. Translated, it gives CASSLLWSSGQYF.

Details on this clone: This same CDR3 is encoded by further DNA sequences in the sample. This sequence joins TRBV11-2 and TRBJ2-7, with unresolved D. This CDR3 comprises 13 residues. The germline gives CDR1 SGHAT, CDR2 FQNNGV. The V end was cut by 1 base, the J end by 4 bases, with 8 bases between. CDR3 in amino acids: CASSLGPNYEQYF. The CDR3 DNA is TGTGCCAGCAGCTTAGGACCGAATTACGAGCAGTACTTC.

V is TRBV4-1 and J is TRBJ2-1, with D possibly matching TRBD2 (6 bases). The V and J ends lost 6 bases and 9 bases respectively, with 15 bases between them. The CDR3 consists of 13 residues. CDR1 and CDR2 from the germline V gene are MGHRA and YSYEKL. CDR3 in amino acids: CASSVMGGSEQFF. The DNA for the CDR3 is TGCGCCAGCAGTGTTATGGGGGGAAGTGAGCAGTTCTTC.

The rearrangement joins TRBV9 to TRBJ2-3, with D possibly being TRBD2 (6 bases). This CDR3 comprises 13 residues. The germline V gene encodes CDR1 SGDLS and CDR2 YYNGEE. Trimming took off 4 bases at V and 8 bases at J, with 14 bases between the two ends. The CDR3 coding sequence is TGTGCCAGCAGCCCCCCTAGCGCTCCTACGCAGTATTTT. This sequence encodes CASSPPSAPTQYF.

V is TRBV18 and J is TRBJ1-2; D unresolved. Trimming cost V 0 bases and J 3 bases, with 8 bases left between them. This CDR3 has 14 amino acids. CDR1 and CDR2 (germline): KGHSH, LQKENI. DNA for the CDR3: TGTGCCAGCTCACCACCGGGAGGTTACTATGGCTACACCTTC. This translates into CASSPPGGYYGYTF.

The chain has TRBV27 and TRBJ2-7; perhaps D is TRBD1 or TRBD2 (5 bases each). V lost 8 bases and J 3 bases, leaving 14 bases between the germline ends. The germline V gene encodes CDR1 MNHEY and CDR2 SMNVEV (reference sequence). The CDR3 is 13 amino acids. CDR3 in DNA: TGTGCCAGCTCCCATCGGGGCCACTACGAGCAGTACTTC. Amino acids: CASSHRGHYEQYF.

The chain recombines TRBV28 with TRBJ1-5; 9 bases align to TRBD1. The V gene end was trimmed by 3 bases and the J gene end by 3 bases; junction bases not matched to a gene: 6. Per germline, CDR1 MDHEN and CDR2 SYDVKM. This CDR3 comprises 16 residues. The chain's CDR3 is CASSFLTGGINQPQHF. The CDR3 DNA reads as TGTGCCAGCAGTTTTCTGACAGGGGGGATCAATCAGCCCCAGCATTTT.

The chain recombines TRBV4-1 with TRBJ2-7; TRBD2 is a possible D gene (6 bases). CDR3 size: 14 residues. The V gene lost 1 base and the J gene lost 7 bases, with 14 bases spanning the gap. Germline CDR1 reads MGHRA; CDR2 reads YSYEKL. The CDR3 sequence: CASSQGDWYREQYF. The CDR3 DNA follows: TGCGCCAGCAGCCAAGGGGACTGGTACCGGGAGCAGTACTTC.

The genes are TRBV5-6 and TRBJ2-6; D not resolved. This CDR3 spans 15 amino acids. Trimming removed 1 base from V and 6 bases from J, with 11 bases in between. Germline assignment: CDR1 SGHDT and CDR2 YYEEEE. The CDR3 reads CASSLSTTPANVLTF. The CDR3 DNA reads as TGTGCCAGCAGCTTGAGTACCACCCCGGCCAACGTCCTGACTTTC.

This chain uses TRBV6-6 with TRBJ2-7, with a tentative D call TRBD1 (6 bases). CDR1 and CDR2 from the germline V gene are MNHNY and SVGAGI (reference sequence). The germline V and J ends were trimmed by 7 bases and 0 bases, with 10 bases remaining between them. This CDR3 spans 13 amino acids. This CDR3 reads CASKPDSSYEQYF. The DNA of the CDR3 is TGTGCCAGCAAACCGGACAGCTCCTACGAGCAGTACTTC.

The CDR3 DNA sequence: TGCGCCAGCAGCTTGATTGGCGGCTACAACAATGAGCAGTTCTTC. This gives the protein CASSLIGGYNNEQFF. This chain joins TRBV5-1 and TRBJ2-1; D uncertain. The germline CDR1 and CDR2 sequences are SGHRS and YFSETQ. The CDR3 spans 15 residues. Trimming took 1 base from V and 5 from J, leaving 13 bases between them.

The CDR3 region is CASTQGAPTGELFF. CDR3 nucleotide sequence: TGTGCCAGTACTCAGGGGGCGCCCACCGGGGAGCTGTTTTTT. V gene TRBV19 combines with J gene TRBJ2-2; 8 bases are shared with TRBD1. The length of the CDR3 is 14 residues. The germline V gene encodes CDR1 LNHDA and CDR2 SQIVND (reference sequence). The V segment lost 7 bases and the J segment 4 bases; nucleotides outside the gene matches: 5. Combining the CDR3 with reference TRBV19 and TRBJ2-2 gives the whole variable domain DGGITQSPKYLFRKEGQNVTLSCEQNLNHDAMYWYRQDPGQGLRLIYYSQIVNDFQKGDIAEGYSVSREKKESFPLTVTSAQKNPTAFYLCASTQGAPTGELFFGEGSRLTVL.